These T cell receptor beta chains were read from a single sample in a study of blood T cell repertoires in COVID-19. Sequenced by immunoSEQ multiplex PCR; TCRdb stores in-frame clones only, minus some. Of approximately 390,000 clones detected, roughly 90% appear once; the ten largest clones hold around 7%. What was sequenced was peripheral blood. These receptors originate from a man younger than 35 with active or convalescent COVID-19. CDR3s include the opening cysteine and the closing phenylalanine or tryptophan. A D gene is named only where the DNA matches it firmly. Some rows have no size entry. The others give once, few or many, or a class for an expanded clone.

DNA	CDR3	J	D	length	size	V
TGTGCCAGTAGTCTCCTAGGGGGCAATGAGCAGTTCTTC	CASSLLGGNEQFF	TRBJ2-1	NA	13	NA	TRBV19
TGTGCCAGCTCACCCGGGACAGGGGGCGACTATGGCTACACCTTC	CASSPGTGGDYGYTF	TRBJ1-2	TRBD1	15	few	TRBV18
TGTGCCAGCAGCACCTTTGACAGCAACTATGGCTACACCTTC	CASSTFDSNYGYTF	TRBJ1-2	NA	14	NA	TRBV21-1
TGTGCCAGCAGCTCAACCTTCCTGCGGGACAGGCCCTACGAGCAGTACTTC	CASSSTFLRDRPYEQYF	TRBJ2-7	TRBD1	17	NA	TRBV11-2
TGCAGCGTTGCAGATCAGGGGGAGCAGTTCTTC	CSVADQGEQFF	TRBJ2-1	NA	11	NA	TRBV29-1
TGTGCCAGCAATCTAGACGGAGATACGCAGTATTTT	CASNLDGDTQYF	TRBJ2-3	NA	12	NA	TRBV12-3/TRBV12-4
TGTGCCAGCAGCCTTACAGGGAACTATGGCTACACCTTC	CASSLTGNYGYTF	TRBJ1-2	NA	13	NA	TRBV28
TGTGCCAGCAGTTACTTCCGGGACAGGGGCAATCAGCCCCAGCATTTT	CASSYFRDRGNQPQHF	TRBJ1-5	TRBD1	16	NA	TRBV6-5
TGTGCCAGCAGTTTCGGGGGACGCTATTTGAATGAGCAGTTCTTC	CASSFGGRYLNEQFF	TRBJ2-1	NA	15	few	TRBV27
TGTGCCAGCAGCCCCTCGCTCCGAGAGAATGAAAAACTGTTTTTT	CASSPSLRENEKLFF	TRBJ1-4	NA	15	NA	TRBV7-6
TGTGCCAGCAGCGTAGTGTCCTCTGGGGCCAACGTGCTGACTTTC	CASSVVSSGANVLTF	TRBJ2-6	NA	15	NA	TRBV9
TGTGCCAGCCAGGGGGCGAACACCGGGGAGCTGTTTTTT	CASQGANTGELFF	TRBJ2-2	TRBD1	13	few	TRBV6-4
TGTGCCAGCAGTCCGGGACAGTCTTATAATCAGCCCCAGCATTTT	CASSPGQSYNQPQHF	TRBJ1-5	TRBD1	15	NA	TRBV9